These 21 T cell receptor beta chains were sequenced from one sample in a study of blood T cell repertoires in COVID-19. Sequencing was performed with immunoSEQ multiplex PCR; in TCRdb, only in-frame clones are kept and a portion is missing. The sample lists 390,000 or so clones; roughly four fifths were seen once. The material sequenced was PBMCs or T cells enriched from blood (not recorded which). The receptors derive from a woman in her fifties or sixties who had recovered from COVID-19.

This chain uses TRBV5-4 with TRBJ1-1; tentatively, D is TRBD1 (5 bases). Trimming took off 4 bases at V and 0 bases at J, with 19 bases between the two ends. The CDR3 is made up of 17 amino acids. CDR1 and CDR2 from the germline V gene are SGHNT and YYREEE (reference sequence). CDR3: CASSSWGQTKMNTEAFF. CDR3 DNA sequence: TGTGCCAGCAGCAGCTGGGGCCAAACGAAAATGAACACTGAAGCTTTCTTT.

The rearrangement joins TRBV7-2 to TRBJ2-1; TRBD1 might be the D (6 bases). Germline assignment: CDR1 SGHTA and CDR2 FQGNSA. V dropped 1 base and J dropped 8 bases, with 12 bases sitting between them. This CDR3 has 14 amino acids. CDR3 sequence: CASSLDSGVYEQFF. For the CDR3, the DNA is TGTGCCAGCAGCTTAGACTCAGGGGTCTATGAGCAGTTCTTC.

The rearrangement links TRBV29-1 to TRBJ1-2; D might be TRBD1 (5 bases). Germline V CDR1 and CDR2: SQVTM, ANQGSEA. Trimming stripped 5 bases from V and 6 bases from J, with 10 bases between. This CDR3 has 11 amino acids. The CDR3 here is CSVSGADGYTF. CDR3 bases: TGCAGCGTTAGCGGGGCTGATGGCTACACCTTC.

The J gene is TRBJ2-3, the V gene TRBV6-5, with TRBD2 matching 7 bases. Germline V gene data show CDR1 as MNHEY and CDR2 as SVGAGI. This CDR3 is 16 amino acids long. Trimming removed 2 bases from V and 3 bases from J; junction bases left unmatched: 8. The CDR3: CASSYSGTIRTDTQYF. The DNA of the CDR3 is TGTGCCAGCAGTTACAGCGGGACGATTAGGACAGATACGCAGTATTTT.

The chain is built from TRBV6-5 and TRBJ1-2, with D perhaps TRBD1 (6 bases). The CDR3 contains 12 residues. Germline V lookup: CDR1 MNHEY, CDR2 SVGAGI. V lost 2 bases and J 8 bases, leaving 9 bases between the germline ends. The CDR3 region is CASSYRGAGYTF. The CDR3 nucleotides are TGTGCCAGCAGTTACCGGGGGGCAGGCTACACCTTC.

DNA for the CDR3: TGTGCCAGCAGCCAAGATCTTGCCGGGAAAGGTAACTATGGCTACACCTTC. Its translation: CASSQDLAGKGNYGYTF. J is TRBJ1-2 and V is TRBV4-2; D gene uncertain. In germline, CDR1 is LGHNA, CDR2 YNFKEQ. The CDR3 is made up of 17 amino acids. With 0 bases removed from V and 1 base from J, the gap between germline ends came to 15 bases.

The rearrangement joins TRBV6-1 to TRBJ1-2; D gene unclear. Germline lookup yields CDR1 MNHNS and CDR2 SASEGT. Trimming stripped 2 bases from V and 0 bases from J, with 10 bases between. This CDR3 region has 15 residues. CDR3 loop: CASSEYPGANYGYTF. CDR3 DNA: TGTGCCAGCAGTGAATACCCCGGGGCTAACTATGGCTACACCTTC.

V is TRBV19 and J is TRBJ1-1, with TRBD1 identical over 9 bases. CDR1 and CDR2 (germline): LNHDA, SQIVND (reference sequence). The V gene end was trimmed by 8 bases and the J gene end by 0 bases; junction bases not matched to a gene: 7. The CDR3 spans 15 residues. CDR3 nucleotide sequence: TGTGCCAGTGCTACAGGGGGCCCCTTGAACACTGAAGCTTTCTTT. Protein sequence: CASATGGPLNTEAFF.

The chain carries TRBV27 and TRBJ2-1; D might be TRBD2 (5 bases). Germline CDR1 reads MNHEY; CDR2 reads SMNVEV (reference sequence). The CDR3 loop spans 14 amino acids. The germline V and J ends were trimmed by 5 bases and 5 bases, with 13 bases remaining between them. The DNA for the CDR3 is TGTGCCAGCAGTACGTATGGGAGCGACAATGAGCAGTTCTTC. Translated, it gives CASSTYGSDNEQFF.

This clone has just a few counts. The gene calls are TRBV7-3 and TRBJ2-2, with 9 bases lining up with TRBD2. The CDR3 sequence is 15 residues long. CDR1 SGHTA and CDR2 FQGTGA come from the germline V gene. The V gene end was trimmed by 8 bases and the J gene end by 7 bases; junction bases not matched to a gene: 11. The CDR3 bases are TGTGCCAGCCGGGTAGCGGGAGTAGTTAACGGGGAGCTGTTTTTT. Encoded protein: CASRVAGVVNGELFF.

CDR3 protein: CASSSYRGLNSPLHF. DNA of the CDR3: TGTGCCAGCAGTTCCTACAGGGGCTTGAATTCACCCCTCCACTTT. The chain couples TRBV6-2 or TRBV6-3 to TRBJ1-6; 7 bases agree with TRBD1. The V gene end was trimmed by 4 bases and the J gene end by 7 bases; junction bases not matched to a gene: 7. Germline CDR1 MNHEY, CDR2 SVGEGT. The CDR3 consists of 15 residues.

The V gene is TRBV5-1, the J gene TRBJ1-4; no clear D gene. This CDR3 has 15 residues. From germline, CDR1 is SGHRS and CDR2 YFSETQ. The V end was cut by 2 bases, the J end by 4 bases, with 12 bases between. CDR3 DNA sequence: TGCGCCAGCAGCTTATTAAGCCCCCTTAATGAAAAACTGTTTTTT. It encodes CASSLLSPLNEKLFF. The full variable domain, with the rest looked up from reference TRBV5-1 and TRBJ1-4, is KAGVTQTPRYLIKTRGQQVTLSCSPISGHRSVSWYQQTPGQGLQFLFEYFSETQRNKGNFPGRFSGRQFSNSRSEMNVSTLELGDSALYLCASSLLSPLNEKLFFGSGTQLSVL.

This sequence joins TRBV7-2 and TRBJ1-2, with D tentatively TRBD1 (5 bases). The CDR3 runs to 15 residues. The V end lost 0 bases, the J end lost 8 bases, and 16 bases lay between the germline ends. Germline V gives CDR1 SGHTA, CDR2 FQGNSA. CDR3 residues: CASSLAGGQGSGYTF. The CDR3 coding sequence is TGTGCCAGCAGCTTAGCGGGAGGACAAGGTTCCGGCTACACCTTC.

The chain joins TRBV5-8 to TRBJ2-1; D is possibly TRBD2 (5 bases). In germline, CDR1 is SGHTS, CDR2 YDEGEE. V gave up 4 bases and J gave up 0 bases, with 14 bases separating them. This CDR3 spans 16 amino acids. The CDR3: CASSPSQRSSYNEQFF. The CDR3 DNA sequence: TGTGCCAGCAGCCCCTCCCAGCGGAGCTCCTACAATGAGCAGTTCTTC.

The J gene is TRBJ1-2, the V gene TRBV4-3, with a tentative D call TRBD1 (6 bases). Per germline, CDR1 LGHNA and CDR2 YSLEER. V lost 1 base to trimming and J lost 7 bases, with 13 bases between them. The CDR3 extends over 14 amino acids. The DNA for the CDR3 is TGCGCCAGCAGCCAAGCCAGGGGTATTGGTGGCTACACCTTC. It encodes CASSQARGIGGYTF.

The V and J genes are TRBV15 and TRBJ1-2; 7 bases line up with TRBD1. The CDR3 contains 16 residues. The V segment lost 1 base and the J segment 7 bases; nucleotides outside the gene matches: 12. CDR1 LNHNV and CDR2 YYDKDF come from the germline V gene (reference sequence). CDR3: CATSRVPGTVLRGYTF. CDR3 in DNA: TGTGCCACCAGCAGAGTTCCGGGGACAGTCCTCCGTGGCTACACCTTC.

Here the CDR3 DNA reads TGTGCCAGCAGCTTTGAGTCAAGACAGTCTAATGAAAAACTGTTTTTT. Translating gives CASSFESRQSNEKLFF. The gene calls are TRBV7-2 and TRBJ1-4; possibly TRBD1 for D (5 bases). Trimming stripped 3 bases from V and 3 bases from J, with 14 bases between. The CDR3 sequence is 16 residues long. The germline V gene encodes CDR1 SGHTA and CDR2 FQGNSA.

This chain joins TRBV7-6 and TRBJ2-1, with 7 bases matching TRBD2. The V gene's germline CDR1 is SGHVS and CDR2 FNYEAQ. Trimming cost V 5 bases and J 6 bases; bases outside gene matches: 10. The CDR3 runs to 15 residues. The CDR3 is CASSGAEREGNEQFF. The CDR3 DNA is TGTGCCAGCAGCGGGGCGGAAAGGGAGGGCAATGAGCAGTTCTTC.

The J gene is TRBJ1-2, the V gene TRBV19, with D possibly matching TRBD1 (5 bases). The CDR3 has 15 residues. Trimming pared 5 bases from V and 8 bases from J, leaving 21 bases between. The V gene's germline CDR1 is LNHDA and CDR2 SQIVND (reference sequence). The CDR3 nucleotides are TGTGCCAGTAGTGTCACCTCGGGGGGGAGGGGCGGCTACACCTTC. This gives the protein CASSVTSGGRGGYTF.

This chain uses TRBV6-5 with TRBJ1-6; D is unclear. There are 12 residues in the CDR3. The V end lost 6 bases, the J end lost 15 bases, and 15 bases lay between the germline ends. Germline CDR1 and CDR2: MNHEY and SVGAGI. The CDR3 reads CASRPTDSRLHF. The CDR3 region has the DNA TGTGCCAGCAGACCCACAGATTCCCGCCTCCACTTT.

The sample holds a few counts of this clone. Distinct nucleotide sequences in the sample also encode this CDR3. The CDR3 nucleotides read TGTGCCAGCAGTCTGACAGGCTACACTGAAGCTTTCTTT. It encodes CASSLTGYTEAFF. The chain employs TRBV12-3 or TRBV12-4 and TRBJ1-1, with D possibly TRBD1 on 6 matching bases. The ends were cut back, 5 bases at V and 3 bases at J, with 10 bases in the middle. The CDR3 loop spans 13 amino acids.